This entry lists 31 T cell receptor beta chains sequenced from one sample in a study of spatial heterogeneity in lung cancer. Indicated time point: blood at routine non-recurrence follow-up after resection. TCRdb re-analysed the 5' RACE reads in MiXCR, keeping a single row per CDR3 protein. The sample has tens of thousands of distinct CDR3 sequences, more than 9.5% seen once. The sequenced sample was PBMCs, obtained at follow-up. All receptors derive from a male donor with early-stage non-small cell lung cancer.

This clonotype was counted only a few times. This chain joins TRBV28 and TRBJ2-5; unclear D gene. The V gene lost 4 bases and the J gene lost 5 bases, with 11 bases spanning the gap. Germline V lookup: CDR1 MDHEN, CDR2 SYDVKM. This CDR3 has 13 amino acids. For the CDR3, the DNA is TGTGCCAGCAGTTACCCCCTGGGGGAGACCCAGTACTTC. It codes for CASSYPLGETQYF.

This clonotype came up many times. This rearrangement joins TRBV29-1 to TRBJ2-3; D perhaps matches TRBD2 (5 bases). V was trimmed by 7 bases and J by 1 base, leaving 12 bases between them. Germline V CDR1 and CDR2: SQVTM, ANQGSEA. The CDR3 has 13 residues. Written as DNA, the CDR3 is TGCAGCGCCCGGGGAGAGGGCACAGATACGCAGTATTTT. Its protein product is CSARGEGTDTQYF.

In its sample, this clonotype was seen a few times. The chain links TRBV7-9 to TRBJ2-5; tentatively, D is TRBD2 (6 bases). Germline V gives CDR1 SEHNR, CDR2 FQNEAQ (reference sequence). V gave up 4 bases and J gave up 4 bases, with 10 bases separating them. The CDR3 sequence is 13 residues long. CDR3 in amino acids: CASSSQGGETQYF. CDR3 sequence (DNA): TGTGCCAGCAGCTCTCAGGGAGGAGAGACCCAGTACTTC. Full variable domain (missing parts from reference TRBV7-9 and TRBJ2-5): DTGVSQNPRHKITKRGQNVTFRCDPISEHNRLYWYRQTLGQGPEFLTYFQNEAQLEKSRLLSDRFSAERPKGSFSTLEIQRTEQGDSAMYLCASSSQGGETQYFGPGTRLLVL.

The chain recombines TRBV28 with TRBJ1-5; 9 bases align to TRBD1. The CDR3 is 17 amino acids. J was trimmed by 4 bases and V by 3 bases; bases with no gene match: 10. Germline CDR1 and CDR2: MDHEN and SYDVKM. In DNA form, the CDR3 reads TGTGCCAGCAGTTTTTTTGGGGACAGGGAATTTAATCAGCCCCAGCATTTT. Amino acid sequence: CASSFFGDREFNQPQHF.

This clonotype came up many times. The chain couples TRBV4-3 to TRBJ2-5, with unresolved D. The CDR3 contains 13 residues. With 3 bases removed from V and 3 bases from J, the gap between germline ends came to 8 bases. Germline V gene data show CDR1 as LGHNA and CDR2 as YSLEER. The CDR3 sequence is CASSHGPKETQYF. For the CDR3, the DNA is TGCGCCAGCAGCCACGGTCCGAAAGAGACCCAGTACTTC.

This clonotype was seen only a few times. V usage is TRBV12-5 and J usage is TRBJ2-7, with TRBD1 matching over 8 bases. The germline V gene encodes CDR1 LGHNT and CDR2 FRNRAP. The length of the CDR3 is 15 residues. Unmatched junction bases numbered 8, after V lost 7 bases and J lost 0 bases. The DNA for the CDR3 is TGTGCTAGTGCTCGGGACAGGCAAGCCTCCTACGAGCAGTACTTC. This translates into CASARDRQASYEQYF.

This clonotype was counted many times. The chain employs TRBV2 and TRBJ1-2; 10 nucleotides match TRBD1. J was trimmed by 4 bases and V by 5 bases; bases with no gene match: 7. The CDR3 has 15 residues. Germline loops: CDR1 SNHLY, CDR2 FYNNEI. Here the CDR3 reads CASSPWGQGSYGYTF. The CDR3 coding sequence is TGTGCCAGCAGTCCCTGGGGACAGGGGAGCTATGGCTACACCTTC.

This clonotype came up many times. This sequence joins TRBV20-1 and TRBJ2-5, with D perhaps TRBD2 (6 bases). Trimming took 7 bases from V and 5 from J, leaving 17 bases between them. CDR1 and CDR2 (germline): DFQATT, SNEGSKA (reference sequence). The CDR3 totals 13 residues. The CDR3 reads CSVSGGDLETQYF. DNA of the CDR3: TGCAGTGTTAGCGGAGGTGATTTGGAGACCCAGTACTTC.

By share of the sample, this clonotype is medium-sized. The rearrangement links TRBV28 to TRBJ2-7; possibly TRBD1 for D (6 bases). The V and J ends lost 4 bases and 3 bases respectively, with 16 bases between them. Germline values: CDR1 MDHEN, CDR2 SYDVKM. The CDR3 is made up of 15 amino acids. CDR3 amino acids: CASSSPPRQVYEQYF. The CDR3 DNA is TGTGCCAGCAGTTCACCGCCTCGACAGGTCTACGAGCAGTACTTC.

This clonotype has at least ten counts. The chain is built from TRBV7-9 and TRBJ2-2; 7 positions match TRBD2. This CDR3 comprises 15 residues. Germline V gene lookup returns CDR1 SEHNR and CDR2 FQNEAQ (reference sequence). The trim removed 8 bases at V and 3 bases at J, leaving 9 bases unmatched. The CDR3 loop reads CASSRWLADTGELFF. CDR3 DNA sequence: TGTGCCAGCTCCCGCTGGCTAGCGGACACCGGGGAGCTGTTTTTT.

The V and J genes are TRBV28 and TRBJ2-1; maybe TRBD1 (5 bases). Germline CDR1 MDHEN, CDR2 SYDVKM. Trimming left V 6 bases short and J 0 bases short, with 12 bases between. This CDR3 has 15 residues. CDR3 amino acids: CASSPNRYSYNEQFF. CDR3 DNA: TGTGCCAGCAGCCCTAACAGGTACTCCTACAATGAGCAGTTCTTC.

This clonotype has more than one count but fewer than ten. The chain links TRBV2 to TRBJ1-5; weak D call: TRBD1 (6 bases). The ends were cut back, 6 bases at V and 4 bases at J, with 13 bases in the middle. The CDR3 contains 14 residues. Germline V gene lookup returns CDR1 SNHLY and CDR2 FYNNEI. The chain's CDR3 is CASSLLQGNQPQHF. Here the CDR3 DNA reads TGTGCCAGCAGCCTACTACAGGGAAATCAGCCCCAGCATTTT.

The sample holds many counts of this clonotype. V gene TRBV28 combines with J gene TRBJ1-2, with D unclear. This CDR3 is 12 amino acids long. Germline CDR1 and CDR2: MDHEN and SYDVKM. Deletions cut 6 bases from V and 7 bases from J, with 12 bases between. CDR3 coding DNA: TGTGCCAGCAGCGCCGCTAGGCGTGGCTACACCTTC. Its translation is CASSAARRGYTF.

This clonotype was found a few times. The chain joins TRBV28 to TRBJ2-5, with D hard to call. The ends were cut back, 6 bases at V and 1 base at J, with 6 bases in the middle. Germline V gives CDR1 MDHEN, CDR2 SYDVKM. This CDR3 has 12 amino acids. As DNA, the CDR3 is TGTGCCAGCAGCGACCCCCAAGAGACCCAGTACTTC. It codes for CASSDPQETQYF.

The CDR3 DNA reads TGTGCCATCGGGCGGAGCTCCTACGAGCAGTACTTC. Its translation: CAIGRSSYEQYF. The chain employs TRBV10-3 and TRBJ2-7; D is undetermined. V lost 8 bases, J lost 0 bases, and 8 bases lay in between. The CDR3 extends over 12 amino acids. Germline CDR1 reads ENHRY; CDR2 reads SYGVKD.

This chain connects TRBV6-2 or TRBV6-3 to TRBJ1-6, with D perhaps matching TRBD1 (5 bases). V was shortened by 6 bases and J by 14 bases, with 14 bases between the two germline ends. Per the germline V gene, CDR1 is MNHEY and CDR2 is SVGEGT. The CDR3 covers 12 residues. The CDR3 loop reads CASSQGLVSLHF. The CDR3 DNA reads as TGTGCCAGCAGCCAGGGACTTGTATCCCTCCACTTT.

The table lists this clonotype with many counts. The J gene is TRBJ2-7, the V gene TRBV5-1; D gene ambiguous. The ends were cut back, 0 bases at V and 5 bases at J, with 9 bases in the middle. CDR1 is SGHRS, CDR2 YFSETQ, per germline. The CDR3 is 13 residues long. As DNA, the CDR3 is TGCGCCAGCAGCTTGGCCGGAATAAACGAGCAGTACTTC. It yields the protein CASSLAGINEQYF.

The sample holds one count of this clonotype. This may come from a read error, since a much larger clone is one base off. The chain joins TRBV4-3 to TRBJ1-5; D gene ambiguous. The V gene's germline CDR1 is LGHNA and CDR2 YSLEER. The CDR3 length is 15 residues. Written as DNA, the CDR3 is TGCGCCAGCAGACAAGACAACAACGTATATCAGCCCCAGCATTTT. Its protein is CASRQDNNVYQPQHF.

V gene TRBV28 combines with J gene TRBJ2-3; D is ambiguous. In germline, CDR1 is MDHEN, CDR2 SYDVKM. The CDR3 spans 11 residues. V shed 6 bases and J shed 5 bases, with 6 bases lying between them. CDR3 in DNA: TGTGCCAGCAGCAAGGGAGATACGCAGTATTTT. This sequence encodes CASSKGDTQYF. Filled out from reference TRBV28 and TRBJ2-3, the complete variable domain reads DVKVTQSSRYLVKRTGEKVFLECVQDMDHENMFWYRQDPGLGLRLIYFSYDVKMKEKGDIPEGYSVSREKKERFSLILESASTNQTSMYLCASSKGDTQYFGPGTRLTVL.

This clonotype showed up many times. The V call is TRBV12-5, the J call TRBJ2-5; D remains ambiguous. CDR3 size: 13 residues. Trimming took off 5 bases at V and 4 bases at J, with 11 bases between the two ends. Germline loops: CDR1 LGHNT, CDR2 FRNRAP. The CDR3 DNA sequence: TGTGCTAGTGGTCTCGATTCGGGAGAGACCCAGTACTTC. Amino acids: CASGLDSGETQYF.

The sample holds a few counts of this clonotype. The genes are TRBV5-6 and TRBJ1-1; D ambiguous. The CDR3 has 12 residues. Germline V CDR1 and CDR2: SGHDT, YYEEEE. The V end was cut by 3 bases, the J end by 2 bases, with 5 bases between. The DNA for the CDR3 is TGTGCCAGCAGCTCATCAAACACTGAAGCTTTCTTT. Encoded protein: CASSSSNTEAFF.

This clonotype came up many times. The chain carries TRBV12-3 or TRBV12-4 and TRBJ2-5; 10 bases line up with TRBD2. This CDR3 is 14 amino acids long. J was trimmed by 1 base and V by 5 bases; bases with no gene match: 1. CDR3 in DNA: TGTGCCAGCAGTCGGACTAGCGGCCAAGAGACCCAGTACTTC. It translates to CASSRTSGQETQYF.

By sample share, this clonotype is medium-sized. The J gene is TRBJ2-5, the V gene TRBV20-1; the match to TRBD2 covers 8 bases. The CDR3 has 16 residues. Trimming cost V 0 bases and J 0 bases; bases outside gene matches: 6. Germline V CDR1 and CDR2: DFQATT, SNEGSKA (reference sequence). The CDR3 protein is CSARDVGGVDQETQYF. The CDR3 nucleotides are TGCAGTGCTAGAGATGTCGGGGGGGTGGACCAAGAGACCCAGTACTTC.

This clonotype was counted ten times or more. This rearrangement joins TRBV7-8 to TRBJ2-5; the match to TRBD2 covers 8 bases. The CDR3 sequence is 14 residues long. V was clipped by 5 bases and J by 5 bases; unmatched bases: 7. Germline V gene data show CDR1 as SGHVS and CDR2 as FQNEAQ. CDR3 sequence reads: CASSRNRGGETQYF. CDR3 coding DNA: TGTGCCAGCAGCCGTAACCGGGGGGGTGAGACCCAGTACTTC.

At least ten counts were recorded for this clonotype. The chain is built from TRBV7-9 and TRBJ2-3; TRBD1 or TRBD2 may be the D gene (5 bases each). The CDR3 length is 14 residues. V dropped 5 bases and J dropped 3 bases, with 12 bases sitting between them. Per the germline V gene, CDR1 is SEHNR and CDR2 is FQNEAQ (reference sequence). DNA for the CDR3: TGTGCCAGCAGCATAGGGACGGCTACAGATACGCAGTATTTT. The encoded protein is CASSIGTATDTQYF.

In its sample, this clonotype was seen many times. CDR3 residues: CASSPGTGAQETQYF. As DNA, the CDR3 is TGTGCCAGCAGTCCGGGGACAGGGGCCCAAGAGACCCAGTACTTC. This sequence joins TRBV27 and TRBJ2-5; 10 bases align to TRBD1. The germline gives CDR1 MNHEY, CDR2 SMNVEV (reference sequence). Trimming at V came to 5 bases and at J to 1 base, leaving 4 bases not matched to a gene. This CDR3 spans 15 amino acids.

The J gene is TRBJ2-2, the V gene TRBV7-9; TRBD2 matches at 8 bases. This CDR3 spans 17 amino acids. The V and J ends lost 4 bases and 3 bases, in that order; junction bases with no gene match: 10. Germline CDR1 and CDR2: SEHNR and FQNEAQ (reference sequence). The CDR3 sequence: CASSSNGGGLYTGELFF. Here the CDR3 DNA reads TGTGCCAGCAGCTCCAATGGCGGGGGGCTGTACACCGGGGAGCTGTTTTTT.

The chain recombines TRBV7-2 with TRBJ2-7; TRBD1 matches at 7 bases. Trimming at V came to 5 bases and at J to 3 bases, leaving 4 bases not matched to a gene. CDR1 and CDR2 (germline): SGHTA, FQGNSA. The CDR3 is 13 amino acids. CDR3 residues: CASSLGTVYEQYF. CDR3 sequence (DNA): TGTGCCAGCAGCCTCGGGACAGTCTACGAGCAGTACTTC.

The chain combines TRBV2 with TRBJ2-6, with a weak D call TRBD2 (5 bases). The ends were cut back, 6 bases at V and 0 bases at J, with 9 bases in the middle. In germline, CDR1 is SNHLY, CDR2 FYNNEI. The length of the CDR3 is 15 residues. CDR3 DNA: TGTGCCAGCAGAATTGAGGGCTCTGGGGCCAACGTCCTGACTTTC. Amino acids: CASRIEGSGANVLTF.

The J gene is TRBJ2-5, the V gene TRBV28; D might be TRBD1 or TRBD2, each matching 5 bases. This CDR3 is built from 16 residues. Trimming cost V 3 bases and J 5 bases, with 19 bases left between them. CDR1 is MDHEN, CDR2 SYDVKM, per germline. This CDR3 is CASSFRGLRRRETQYF. CDR3 nucleotides: TGTGCCAGCAGTTTCCGGGGCTTACGTCGACGGGAGACCCAGTACTTC.

This clonotype was counted between two and nine times. The rearrangement uses TRBV29-1 and TRBJ2-5; unclear D gene. Germline assignment: CDR1 SQVTM and CDR2 ANQGSEA. V lost 7 bases and J lost 2, with 11 bases in between. This CDR3 contains 12 residues. This CDR3 reads CSAPVNQETQYF. The CDR3 bases are TGCAGCGCCCCGGTAAATCAAGAGACCCAGTACTTC.